This T cell receptor (beta chain) derives from a study of T cell responses to AZD1222 COVID-19 vaccine. Assay: immunoSEQ multiplex PCR; the TCRdb copy retains only in-frame clones and omits some. The data contain 100,000 to 150,000 clones, approximately 91% of them seen just once; the ten biggest clones take up around 0.98%. To note about this clone: Its target is unknown.

Study-wide findings and caveats: There were mostly white British donors and more females than males, and clonal diversity was possibly underestimated.

From germline, CDR1 is MNHNS and CDR2 SASEGT. There are 13 residues in the CDR3. V was pared by 3 bases and J by 2 bases, with 6 bases between. The chain recombines TRBV6-1 with TRBJ2-3, with D hard to call. Here the sequenced sample was peripheral blood, taken 28 days after the second AZD1222 dose. The TCR sequence derives from an adult who received the AZD1222 COVID-19 vaccine. The CDR3 DNA reads TGTGCCAGCAGTGACACGAACACAGATACGCAGTATTTT. It specifies CASSDTNTDTQYF.